A single sample is the source of the 30 T cell receptor beta chains below, sequenced in a study of T cell responses to AZD1222 COVID-19 vaccine. Repertoires were generated with immunoSEQ multiplex PCR, while TCRdb's copy carries only in-frame clones and drops some. The sample includes 100,000 to 150,000 clones, 75% to 90% of them seen just once. The sequencing here drew on peripheral blood, taken on day 0 of AZD1222 vaccination. Every receptor here comes from an adult in good health.

This rearrangement joins TRBV9 to TRBJ2-7, with a possible D match to TRBD2 (6 bases). CDR1 is SGDLS and CDR2 is YYNGEE in the germline V gene. V lost 4 bases to trimming and J lost 2 bases, with 16 bases between them. The CDR3 loop spans 15 amino acids. The CDR3 sequence: CASSLQFGGPYEQYF. CDR3 bases: TGTGCCAGCAGCTTACAATTTGGAGGGCCCTACGAGCAGTACTTC.

A note on this clone: This specimen includes other DNA sequences encoding the same CDR3. This sequence joins TRBV27 and TRBJ2-3; no definite D call. The ends were cut back, 8 bases at V and 1 base at J, with 4 bases in the middle. Germline V gene data show CDR1 as MNHEY and CDR2 as SMNVEV (reference sequence). The CDR3 has 11 amino acids. The CDR3 loop reads CASRRTDTQYF. In nucleotides, the CDR3 is TGTGCCAGCCGGCGCACAGATACGCAGTATTTT.

The rearrangement joins TRBV2 to TRBJ1-1; D uncertain. The V gene lost 6 bases and the J gene lost 10 bases, with 12 bases spanning the gap. Per germline, CDR1 SNHLY and CDR2 FYNNEI. The CDR3 totals 11 residues. The CDR3 DNA sequence: TGTGCCAGCAGCCTAAAAACGGCAGCTTTCTTT. Its translation is CASSLKTAAFF.

CDR3 DNA sequence: TGTGCCAGCAGCTACGGACAGGAGGGGCAGCCCCAGCATTTT. Translated, it gives CASSYGQEGQPQHF. The genes are TRBV5-6 and TRBJ1-5, with 7 bases fitting TRBD1. This CDR3 is built from 14 residues. V was pared by 3 bases and J by 7 bases, with 7 bases of the junction left unmatched. Germline V gene lookup returns CDR1 SGHDT and CDR2 YYEEEE.

This rearrangement joins TRBV2 to TRBJ1-6; 7 bases match TRBD1. J gave up 7 bases and V 7 bases, and 4 bases lay outside the gene matches. Germline V CDR1 and CDR2: SNHLY, FYNNEI. There are 13 residues in the CDR3. The CDR3 nucleotides are TGTGCCAGCACTCCGGGACAGAATTCACCCCTCCACTTT. Protein: CASTPGQNSPLHF.

The CDR3 DNA is TGTGCCAGCACTACAGGGCCTAATTCACCCCTCCACTTT. Translation: CASTTGPNSPLHF. The gene calls are TRBV28 and TRBJ1-6; TRBD1 is a possible D gene (6 bases). Looked up from germline, CDR1 is MDHEN and CDR2 is SYDVKM. The CDR3 covers 13 residues. Trimming cost V 7 bases and J 6 bases, with 10 bases left between them.

This chain uses TRBV11-3 with TRBJ2-7; 7 bases align to TRBD1. V lost 2 bases to trimming and J lost 6 bases; unmatched junction nucleotides: 4. The CDR3 runs 13 residues. Per germline, CDR1 SGHNT and CDR2 YENEEA. The CDR3 here is CASSLIRDSEQYF. CDR3 bases: TGTGCCAGCAGCTTAATTAGGGACAGCGAGCAGTACTTC.

The V call is TRBV4-2, the J call TRBJ2-5, with D hard to call. Germline V gives CDR1 LGHNA, CDR2 YNFKEQ. V was pared by 0 bases and J by 0 bases, with 2 bases between. CDR3 size: 13 residues. The CDR3: CASSQEYQETQYF. DNA for the CDR3: TGTGCCAGCAGCCAAGAGTACCAAGAGACCCAGTACTTC.

The chain combines TRBV9 with TRBJ1-4; 7 bases match TRBD1. The CDR3 consists of 13 residues. CDR1 and CDR2 from the germline V gene are SGDLS and YYNGEE. J gave up 13 bases and V 4 bases, and 10 bases lay outside the gene matches. The CDR3 DNA is TGTGCCAGCAGCTCAGAAGGAACAGGGGCACTGTTTTTT. Its translation: CASSSEGTGALFF.

V gene TRBV27 combines with J gene TRBJ2-5, with D possibly being TRBD2 (6 bases). There are 15 residues in the CDR3. CDR1 is MNHEY, CDR2 SMNVEV, per germline (reference sequence). V was cut by 8 bases and J by 7 bases, with 23 bases left in between. The CDR3 nucleotides read TGTGCCAGCTCCGGGGCAAGTAGCGGAACGGGGACCCAGTACTTC. It codes for CASSGASSGTGTQYF.

V is TRBV9 and J is TRBJ1-2; the match to TRBD1 covers 7 bases. CDR3 length: 15 residues. The trim removed 1 base at V and 6 bases at J, leaving 9 bases unmatched. CDR1 is SGDLS, CDR2 YYNGEE, per germline. The CDR3 is CASSVPKGGADGYTF. The DNA for the CDR3 is TGTGCCAGCAGCGTACCCAAAGGGGGCGCGGATGGCTACACCTTC.

In DNA, the CDR3 is TGTGCCAGCAGTGATTTCTTCGGGGCCAGGGAAGCTTTCTTT. It encodes CASSDFFGAREAFF. The J gene is TRBJ1-1, the V gene TRBV2, with D possibly matching TRBD1 (5 bases). Germline lookup yields CDR1 SNHLY and CDR2 FYNNEI. This CDR3 has 14 amino acids. Deletions cut 3 bases from V and 8 bases from J, with 16 bases between.

This clone was detected only once. The J gene is TRBJ2-7, the V gene TRBV27; 7 bases line up with TRBD1. V lost 4 bases and J lost 1; bases outside the gene matches: 7. Germline assignment: CDR1 MNHEY and CDR2 SMNVEV (reference sequence). The CDR3 sequence is 15 residues long. The CDR3 is CASSSIDRVSYEQYF. CDR3 sequence (DNA): TGTGCCAGCAGTTCCATCGACAGGGTATCCTACGAGCAGTACTTC.

With regard to this clone: Other DNA sequences within the sample encode an identical CDR3. The V call is TRBV6-5, the J call TRBJ1-2, with 8 nucleotides matching TRBD1. From germline, CDR1 is MNHEY and CDR2 SVGAGI. V shed 6 bases and J 4 bases; nucleotides not matched to a gene: 4. The CDR3 length is 13 residues. The CDR3 loop is CASSRDRGYGYTF. As DNA, the CDR3 is TGTGCCAGCAGCCGCGACAGGGGCTATGGCTACACCTTC.

V and J are TRBV5-1 and TRBJ2-7; a possible D gene is TRBD2 (6 bases). The CDR3 runs to 14 residues. Between the trimmed V and J ends, which lost 1 base and 2 bases, there was a span of 10 bases. The germline gives CDR1 SGHRS, CDR2 YFSETQ. The CDR3 spells CASSLTGATYEQYF. The CDR3 region has the DNA TGCGCCAGCAGCTTGACGGGAGCAACCTACGAGCAGTACTTC.

This clone was counted once. The chain has TRBV6-5 and TRBJ2-7; 7 bases are a match to TRBD1. The CDR3 consists of 15 residues. The V gene end was trimmed by 7 bases and the J gene end by 0 bases; junction bases not matched to a gene: 9. Per the germline V gene, CDR1 is MNHEY and CDR2 is SVGAGI. The chain's CDR3 is CASNQDRSSSYEQYF. The CDR3, as DNA: TGTGCCAGCAACCAGGACAGGTCGAGCTCCTACGAGCAGTACTTC.

The chain carries TRBV28 and TRBJ1-2; D possibly corresponds to TRBD1 (5 bases). The ends were cut back, 2 bases at V and 4 bases at J, with 5 bases in the middle. This CDR3 has 12 residues. The germline CDR1 and CDR2 sequences are MDHEN and SYDVKM. CDR3 loop: CASSLGAYGYTF. The CDR3 DNA follows: TGTGCCAGCAGTTTAGGGGCCTATGGCTACACCTTC.

The CDR3 region is CASSDLAGANTGELFF. The DNA of the CDR3 is TGTGCCAGCAGCGATTTAGCGGGAGCCAACACCGGGGAGCTGTTTTTT. The rearrangement joins TRBV2 to TRBJ2-2; 9 nucleotides align to TRBD2. Looked up from germline, CDR1 is SNHLY and CDR2 is FYNNEI. CDR3 length: 16 residues. V shed 6 bases and J 2 bases; nucleotides not matched to a gene: 7.

In this sample, this clone turned up once. The chain is built from TRBV29-1 and TRBJ2-7, with 7 bases lining up with TRBD1. V gave up 0 bases and J gave up 3 bases; unmatched junction bases: 8. Germline CDR1 is SQVTM and CDR2 is ANQGSEA. This CDR3 has 15 amino acids. DNA for the CDR3: TGCAGCGTTGAAGACGGGTTAGGGGGCCTCTACGAGCAGTACTTC. Protein: CSVEDGLGGLYEQYF.

V and J are TRBV7-2 and TRBJ1-3; D ambiguous. Germline lookup yields CDR1 SGHTA and CDR2 FQGNSA. The CDR3 sequence is 14 residues long. Trimming left V 5 bases short and J 1 base short, with 9 bases between. The CDR3 DNA sequence: TGTGCCAGCAGCCTCTTTGGGTCTGGAAACACCATATATTTT. Translated, it gives CASSLFGSGNTIYF.

V usage is TRBV6-2 or TRBV6-3 and J usage is TRBJ1-5, with TRBD1 identical over 7 bases. The CDR3 contains 16 residues. Looked up from germline, CDR1 is MNHEY and CDR2 is SVGEGT. The ends lost 4 bases at V and 1 base at J; junction bases unmatched: 7. The CDR3 is CASSFNRGRSNQPQHF. CDR3 sequence (DNA): TGTGCCAGCAGTTTCAACAGGGGAAGAAGCAATCAGCCCCAGCATTTT.

The rearrangement links TRBV29-1 to TRBJ1-2, with a weak D call TRBD1 (5 bases). The CDR3 extends over 10 amino acids. V shed 4 bases and J shed 7 bases, with 7 bases lying between them. CDR1 SQVTM and CDR2 ANQGSEA come from the germline V gene. DNA of the CDR3: TGCAGCGTTGGGAGGGGTGGCTACACCTTC. This codes for CSVGRGGYTF.

The V call is TRBV3-1 (or the pseudogene TRBV3-2), the J call TRBJ1-1; weak D call: TRBD1 (5 bases). Per the germline V gene, CDR1 is LGHDT and CDR2 is YNNKEL (reference sequence). V was cut by 4 bases and J by 5 bases, with 11 bases left in between. The CDR3 has 13 residues. The CDR3: CASSPARGTEAFF. CDR3 in DNA: TGTGCCAGCAGCCCAGCCCGGGGGACTGAAGCTTTCTTT.

This chain's CDR3 is CASSWGNEAFF. The CDR3 coding sequence is TGTGCCAGCAGTTGGGGGAATGAAGCTTTCTTT. V gene TRBV27 combines with J gene TRBJ1-1; TRBD1 might be the D (5 bases). The V end was cut by 4 bases, the J end by 7 bases, with 7 bases between. The CDR3 spans 11 residues. Germline lookup yields CDR1 MNHEY and CDR2 SMNVEV (reference sequence).

The chain carries TRBV9 and TRBJ2-1, with 9 bases that match TRBD1. Germline-derived CDR1 and CDR2 are SGDLS and YYNGEE. CDR3 length equals 15 residues. V lost 2 bases and J lost 8; bases outside the gene matches: 8. The CDR3 sequence: CASSVRTGAIYEQFF. The CDR3 DNA is TGTGCCAGCAGCGTGCGGACAGGGGCAATCTATGAGCAGTTCTTC.

The J gene is TRBJ1-1, the V gene TRBV19; D is ambiguous. V was trimmed by 3 bases and J by 2 bases, leaving 10 bases between them. This CDR3 is built from 14 residues. Germline CDR1 reads LNHDA; CDR2 reads SQIVND (reference sequence). The CDR3 nucleotides are TGTGCCAGTAGTATGGACGGACTAAACACTGAAGCTTTCTTT. Translating it yields CASSMDGLNTEAFF.

The CDR3 DNA is TGTGCCAGCAGCCCACCACAGACAGGTCTACGGGGCTATGGCTACACCTTC. Residues: CASSPPQTGLRGYGYTF. The chain couples TRBV27 to TRBJ1-2, with D perhaps matching TRBD1 (6 bases). This CDR3 comprises 17 residues. With 6 bases removed from V and 4 bases from J, the gap between germline ends came to 24 bases. Germline CDR1 is MNHEY and CDR2 is SMNVEV (reference sequence).

The rearrangement uses TRBV7-2 and TRBJ1-2, with a possible D match to TRBD1 (5 bases). The CDR3 spans 15 residues. The V and J ends lost 5 bases and 0 bases respectively, with 13 bases between them. Germline lookup yields CDR1 SGHTA and CDR2 FQGNSA. Here the CDR3 reads CASSLQGPSNYGYTF. The CDR3 DNA is TGTGCCAGCAGCCTGCAGGGCCCTTCTAACTATGGCTACACCTTC.

This clone has just a few counts. A read error may produce the germline difference seen at one junction end. This chain uses TRBV6-5 with TRBJ1-6, with D unclear. Germline V gene sequence: CDR1 MNHEY, CDR2 SVGAGI. The CDR3 is 15 residues long. This CDR3 is CASSYSGQAPSSLHF. CDR3 nucleotide sequence: TGTGCCAGCAGTTACTCGGGCCAGGCTCCTTCATCCCTCCACTTT.

The chain recombines TRBV12-3 or TRBV12-4 with TRBJ1-1; D is undetermined. This CDR3 spans 13 amino acids. Trimming shortened V by 3 bases and J by 8 bases, and 13 bases separated the two germline ends. The CDR3 DNA sequence: TGTGCCAGCAGTTTTATTAGGGAGGGCGAAGCTTTCTTT. Translation gives CASSFIREGEAFF.